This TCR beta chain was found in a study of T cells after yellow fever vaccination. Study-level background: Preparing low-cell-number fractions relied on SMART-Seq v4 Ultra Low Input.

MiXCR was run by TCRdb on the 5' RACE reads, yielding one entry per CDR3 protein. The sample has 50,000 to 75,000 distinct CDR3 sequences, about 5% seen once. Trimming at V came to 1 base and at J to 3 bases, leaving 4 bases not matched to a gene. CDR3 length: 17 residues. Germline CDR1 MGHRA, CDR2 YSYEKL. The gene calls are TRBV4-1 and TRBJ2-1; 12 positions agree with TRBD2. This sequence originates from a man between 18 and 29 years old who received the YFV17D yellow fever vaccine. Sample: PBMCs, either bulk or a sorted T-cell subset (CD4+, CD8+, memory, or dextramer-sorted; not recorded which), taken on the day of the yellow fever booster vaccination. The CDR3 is CASSQGLTSGGYNEQFF. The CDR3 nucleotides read TGCGCCAGCAGCCAAGGGTTGACTAGCGGGGGCTACAATGAGCAGTTCTTC.